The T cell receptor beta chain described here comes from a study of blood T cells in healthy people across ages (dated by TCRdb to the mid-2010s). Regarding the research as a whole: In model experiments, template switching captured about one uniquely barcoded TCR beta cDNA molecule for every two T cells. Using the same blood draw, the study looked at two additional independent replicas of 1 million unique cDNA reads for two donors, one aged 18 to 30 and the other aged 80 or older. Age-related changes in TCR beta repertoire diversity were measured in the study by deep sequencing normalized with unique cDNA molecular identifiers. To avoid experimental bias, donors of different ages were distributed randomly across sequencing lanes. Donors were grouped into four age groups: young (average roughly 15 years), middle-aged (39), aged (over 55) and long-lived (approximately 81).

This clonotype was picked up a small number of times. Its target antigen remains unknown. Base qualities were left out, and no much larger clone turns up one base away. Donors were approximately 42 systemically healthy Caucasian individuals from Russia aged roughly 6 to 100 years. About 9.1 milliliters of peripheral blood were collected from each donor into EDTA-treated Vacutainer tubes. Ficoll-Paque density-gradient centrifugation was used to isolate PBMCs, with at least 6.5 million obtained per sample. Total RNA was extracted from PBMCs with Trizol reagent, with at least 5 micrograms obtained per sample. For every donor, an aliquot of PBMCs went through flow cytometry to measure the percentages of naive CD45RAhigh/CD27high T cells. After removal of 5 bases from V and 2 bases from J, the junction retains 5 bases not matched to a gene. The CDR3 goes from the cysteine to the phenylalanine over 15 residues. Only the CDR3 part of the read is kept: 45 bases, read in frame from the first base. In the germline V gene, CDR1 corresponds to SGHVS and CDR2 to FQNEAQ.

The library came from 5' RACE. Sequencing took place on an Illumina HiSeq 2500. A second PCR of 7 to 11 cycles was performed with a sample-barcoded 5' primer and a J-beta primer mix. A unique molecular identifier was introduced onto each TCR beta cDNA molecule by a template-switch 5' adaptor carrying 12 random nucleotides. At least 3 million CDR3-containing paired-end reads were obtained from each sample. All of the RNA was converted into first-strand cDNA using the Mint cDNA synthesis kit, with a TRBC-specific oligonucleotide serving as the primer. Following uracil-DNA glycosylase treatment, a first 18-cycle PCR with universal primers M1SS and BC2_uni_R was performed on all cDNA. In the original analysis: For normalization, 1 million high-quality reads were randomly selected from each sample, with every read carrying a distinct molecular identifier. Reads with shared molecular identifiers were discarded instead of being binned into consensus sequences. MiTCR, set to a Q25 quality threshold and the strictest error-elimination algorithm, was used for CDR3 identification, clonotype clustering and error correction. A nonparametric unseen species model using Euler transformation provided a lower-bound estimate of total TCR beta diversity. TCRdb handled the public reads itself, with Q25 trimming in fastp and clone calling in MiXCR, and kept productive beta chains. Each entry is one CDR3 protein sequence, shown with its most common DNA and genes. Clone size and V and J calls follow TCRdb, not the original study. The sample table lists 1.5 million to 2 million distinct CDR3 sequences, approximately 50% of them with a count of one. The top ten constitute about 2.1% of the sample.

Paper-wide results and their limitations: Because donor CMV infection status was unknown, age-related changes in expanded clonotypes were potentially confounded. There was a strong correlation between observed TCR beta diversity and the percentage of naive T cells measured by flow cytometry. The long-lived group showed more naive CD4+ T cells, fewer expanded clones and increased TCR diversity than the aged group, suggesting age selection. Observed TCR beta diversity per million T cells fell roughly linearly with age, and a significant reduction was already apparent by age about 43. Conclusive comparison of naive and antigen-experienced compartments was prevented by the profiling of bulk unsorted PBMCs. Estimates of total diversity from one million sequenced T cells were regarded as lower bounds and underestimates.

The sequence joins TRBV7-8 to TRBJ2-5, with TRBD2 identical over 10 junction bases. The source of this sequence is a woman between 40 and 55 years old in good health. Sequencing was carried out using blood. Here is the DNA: TGTGCCAGCAGCCAGAGCGGGGGGGGACAAGAGACCCAGTACTTC. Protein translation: CASSQSGGGQETQYF.